These 17 T cell receptor beta chains share one sample of origin, sequenced in a study of shared clonotypes between healthy human individuals (TCRdb year 2020). For the CD8 naive samples, CD45RO-negative cells were positively selected for CCR7, yielding a CD45RA+CCR7+ population from which TemRA cells were excluded. The receptor library was made with the immunoSEQ multiplex PCR assay. TCRdb took this table from immuneACCESS and kept in-frame rearrangements with V and J called. Such tables lack part of the clones; where checked against another copy, unresolved V genes explain under half of the gap, and the rest is unexplained. Present in this sample are just over 2,000,000 clones, about 95% of which were seen just once. 0.9% to 1.4% of the sample comes from the top ten. Sequences were obtained from naive CD8+ T cells sorted from blood. This sample's cell subset or site label indicates: CD45RA+CCR7+. Receptor source: a man in his late teens or twenties in good health.

The J gene is TRBJ2-7, the V gene TRBV9, with D possibly called TRBD1 or TRBD2 (5 bases each). From germline, CDR1 is SGDLS and CDR2 YYNGEE. Trimming removed 4 bases from V and 0 bases from J, with 17 bases in between. The CDR3 consists of 16 residues. The chain's CDR3 is CASSKQGDPTSYEQYF. CDR3 nucleotide sequence: TGTGCCAGCAGCAAACAAGGGGACCCAACCTCCTACGAGCAGTACTTC.

The chain joins TRBV7-8 to TRBJ2-1; TRBD2 aligns across 9 bases. The V gene end was trimmed by 4 bases and the J gene end by 0 bases; junction bases not matched to a gene: 16. Germline V lookup: CDR1 SGHVS, CDR2 FQNEAQ. The CDR3 runs 20 residues. The DNA of the CDR3 is TGTGCCAGCAGCTACACCCTTAGCTCCGTTAGCGGGAGCTCCTACAATGAGCAGTTCTTC. Its translation: CASSYTLSSVSGSSYNEQFF. Together with reference TRBV7-8 and TRBJ2-1, the CDR3 gives the full variable domain: GAGVSQSPRYKVAKRGQDVALRCDPISGHVSLFWYQQALGQGPEFLTYFQNEAQLDKSGLPSDRFFAERPEGSVSTLKIQRTQQEDSAVYLCASSYTLSSVSGSSYNEQFFGPGTRLTVL.

This rearrangement joins TRBV7-9 to TRBJ2-7; unclear D gene. V was cut by 3 bases and J by 1 base, with 7 bases left in between. The CDR3 runs 13 residues. Germline lookup yields CDR1 SEHNR and CDR2 FQNEAQ (reference sequence). Here the CDR3 DNA reads TGTGCCAGCAGCTTCCCCGTATCCTACGAGCAGTACTTC. It yields the protein CASSFPVSYEQYF.

This clone was recorded once. The chain combines TRBV7-9 with TRBJ2-7, with 7 bases lining up with TRBD2. Trimming took 1 base from V and 5 from J; bases not matched to a gene: 5. The germline CDR1 and CDR2 sequences are SEHNR and FQNEAQ (reference sequence). This CDR3 has 14 residues. CDR3 region: CASSLGLAAHEQYF. DNA for the CDR3: TGTGCCAGCAGCTTAGGCCTAGCGGCCCACGAGCAGTACTTC.

The chain recombines TRBV10-2 with TRBJ2-3, with TRBD2 matching 9 bases. The CDR3 loop spans 14 amino acids. Per germline, CDR1 WSHSY and CDR2 SAAADI. J lost 3 bases, V lost 6 bases, and 4 bases had no gene match. CDR3 protein: CASRAGGRTDTQYF. In DNA form, the CDR3 reads TGCGCCAGCAGGGCGGGGGGGCGAACAGATACGCAGTATTTT.

The rearrangement links TRBV19 to TRBJ1-6; TRBD1 might be the D (6 bases). V lost 3 bases and J lost 5, with 11 bases in between. This CDR3 spans 15 amino acids. In germline, CDR1 is LNHDA, CDR2 SQIVND (reference sequence). CDR3 amino acids: CASSMVAGDNSPLHF. DNA for the CDR3: TGTGCCAGTAGTATGGTGGCAGGGGATAATTCACCCCTCCACTTT.

The rearrangement uses TRBV11-2 and TRBJ1-1; 8 nucleotides align to TRBD1. The CDR3 is 15 residues long. The J segment lost 5 bases and the V segment lost 4 bases, leaving 9 bases of the junction unmatched. Looked up from germline, CDR1 is SGHAT and CDR2 is FQNNGV. The CDR3: CASSYLGTGRTEAFF. CDR3 DNA: TGTGCCAGCAGCTACCTCGGGACAGGAAGAACTGAAGCTTTCTTT.

This rearrangement joins TRBV4-2 to TRBJ1-1; unclear D gene. CDR3 length: 14 amino acids. The germline CDR1 and CDR2 sequences are LGHNA and YNFKEQ. Deletions cut 2 bases from V and 8 bases from J, with 15 bases between. CDR3 amino acids: CASSQIFFGEEAFF. CDR3 DNA: TGTGCCAGCAGCCAAATTTTTTTCGGGGAGGAAGCTTTCTTT.

The chain has TRBV5-8 and TRBJ2-2; perhaps D is TRBD1 or TRBD2 (5 bases each). The CDR3 runs 16 residues. Germline CDR1 SGHTS, CDR2 YDEGEE. Between the trimmed V and J ends, which lost 3 bases and 7 bases, there was a span of 19 bases. CDR3 sequence reads: CASSYSFGTYGGELFF. The CDR3 DNA follows: TGTGCCAGCAGCTACTCCTTCGGGACCTACGGCGGGGAGCTGTTTTTT.

This clone was counted once. This rearrangement joins TRBV10-2 to TRBJ2-5, with a weak D call TRBD1 (6 bases). Germline assignment: CDR1 WSHSY and CDR2 SAAADI. The CDR3 consists of 15 residues. V was clipped by 1 base and J by 4 bases, with 13 bases between them. In DNA, the CDR3 is TGCGCCAGCAGTGAGTACAGGGTGGTGCGAGAGACCCAGTACTTC. Translated, it gives CASSEYRVVRETQYF.

Of note for this clone: Other nucleotide sequences from this sample produce the same CDR3. The V gene is TRBV30, the J gene TRBJ2-7; a possible D gene is TRBD1 (5 bases). Trimming removed 0 bases at V and 3 bases at J, with 9 bases between. Germline V gene sequence: CDR1 GTSNPN, CDR2 SVGIG (reference sequence). The CDR3 extends over 13 amino acids. CDR3 sequence (DNA): TGTGCCTGGAGTGTAGGTCAGGGCTACGAGCAGTACTTC. This translates into CAWSVGQGYEQYF.

The chain has TRBV10-1 and TRBJ1-6; no clear D gene. The CDR3 extends over 17 amino acids. Germline CDR1 WNHNN, CDR2 SYGVQD (reference sequence). Trimming stripped 6 bases from V and 0 bases from J, with 15 bases between. CDR3 DNA sequence: TGCGCCAGCAGCAAACCCGGGCTAGGCTCCTATAATTCACCCCTCCACTTT. Protein product: CASSKPGLGSYNSPLHF.

CDR3 in DNA: TGTGCCTTCGACAAGGTTGGAAATGAAAAACTGTTTTTT. Its translation is CAFDKVGNEKLFF. The chain has TRBV30 and TRBJ1-4, with D unclear. This CDR3 is 13 amino acids long. Germline loops: CDR1 GTSNPN, CDR2 SVGIG (reference sequence). V was trimmed by 7 bases and J by 5 bases, leaving 14 bases between them. The full variable domain, in which reference TRBV30 and TRBJ1-4 provide the parts outside the CDR3, is SQTIHQWPATLVQPVGSPLSLECTVEGTSNPNLYWYRQAAGRGLQLLFYSVGIGQISSEVPQNLSASRPQDRQFILSSKKLLLSDSGFYLCAFDKVGNEKLFFGSGTQLSVL.

The chain couples TRBV4-3 to TRBJ1-2, with D possibly being TRBD1 (5 bases). This CDR3 region has 14 residues. The germline CDR1 and CDR2 sequences are LGHNA and YSLEER. Trimming took 1 base from V and 3 from J, leaving 9 bases between them. CDR3 sequence (DNA): TGCGCCAGCAGCCAAGCTGAGACAGACTATGGCTACACCTTC. This translates into CASSQAETDYGYTF.

This clone was found a few times. The CDR3 loop is CASSQDQGNTEAFF. In DNA form, the CDR3 reads TGTGCCAGCAGCCAAGATCAGGGGAACACTGAAGCTTTCTTT. V is TRBV14 and J is TRBJ1-1; D perhaps matches TRBD1 (5 bases). The germline gives CDR1 SGHDN, CDR2 FVKESK. The CDR3 loop spans 14 amino acids. The V end lost 0 bases, the J end lost 1 base, and 6 bases lay between the germline ends. Full variable domain (remainder filled in from reference TRBV14 and TRBJ1-1): EAGVTQFPSHSVIEKGQTVTLRCDPISGHDNLYWYRRVMGKEIKFLLHFVKESKQDESGMPNNRFLAERTGGTYSTLKVQPAELEDSGVYFCASSQDQGNTEAFFGQGTRLTVV.

The chain employs TRBV9 and TRBJ1-1, with D uncertain. The CDR3 sequence is 13 residues long. Germline CDR1 SGDLS, CDR2 YYNGEE. The ends were cut back, 1 base at V and 2 bases at J, with 6 bases in the middle. CDR3 sequence: CASSVFPNTEAFF. CDR3 coding DNA: TGTGCCAGCAGCGTATTCCCTAACACTGAAGCTTTCTTT.

The rearrangement uses TRBV18 and TRBJ2-1; 8 nucleotides match TRBD2. The V gene's germline CDR1 is KGHSH and CDR2 LQKENI. V trimming: 4 bases; J trimming: 9 bases; junction bases outside the gene matches: 8. The CDR3 loop spans 14 amino acids. The CDR3 sequence: CASSLREGPGEQFF. The CDR3 coding sequence is TGTGCCAGCTCACTCCGGGAGGGCCCCGGTGAGCAGTTCTTC. The full variable domain, with the rest looked up from reference TRBV18 and TRBJ2-1, is NAGVMQNPRHLVRRRGQEARLRCSPMKGHSHVYWYRQLPEEGLKFMVYLQKENIIDESGMPKERFSAEFPKEGPSILRIQQVVRGDSAAYFCASSLREGPGEQFFGPGTRLTVL.